A single sample is the source of the 27 T cell receptor beta chains below, sequenced in a study of blood T cells in healthy people across ages. The second PCR ran roughly 6 to 11 cycles with a sample-barcoded 5' primer and J-beta primers. TCRdb called the 5' RACE reads again in MiXCR, with one record for every CDR3 protein. The sample yields approximately 800,000 distinct CDR3 sequences, 58% seen once. Sequencing used blood. All receptors derive from a man aged 30 to 39 in good health.

This clonotype occurred many times. One end of the junction does not line up with germline, which may come from a read error. The rearrangement links TRBV5-1 to TRBJ2-5; the match to TRBD2 covers 12 bases. This CDR3 contains 14 residues. Germline assignment: CDR1 SGHRS and CDR2 YFSETQ. In nucleotides, the CDR3 is TGTGCCAGCAGCGGGACTAGCGGGCAAGAGACCCAGTACTTC. This sequence encodes CASSGTSGQETQYF.

The chain uses TRBV20-1 and TRBJ1-5; D may be TRBD1 (6 bases). This CDR3 region has 16 residues. Trimming took 6 bases from V and 0 from J, leaving 18 bases between them. The germline gives CDR1 DFQATT, CDR2 SNEGSKA (reference sequence). DNA for the CDR3: TGCAGTGCGGCCGCCGACAGGAGCTATAGCAATCAGCCCCAGCATTTT. This codes for CSAAADRSYSNQPQHF.

This clonotype came up a few times. The chain is built from TRBV7-2 and TRBJ2-7; possible D gene TRBD2, 6 bases. The CDR3 extends over 13 amino acids. Between the trimmed V and J ends, which lost 3 bases and 3 bases, there was a span of 9 bases. CDR1 is SGHTA and CDR2 is FQGNSA in the germline V gene. The DNA for the CDR3 is TGTGCCAGCAGCTTGGGCGGGAACTACGAGCAGTACTTC. Translated, it gives CASSLGGNYEQYF.

The sample holds a few counts of this clonotype. The rearrangement joins TRBV29-1 to TRBJ1-1; a possible D gene is TRBD1 (5 bases). This CDR3 has 13 residues. Trimming cost V 6 bases and J 0 bases, with 11 bases left between them. Germline CDR1 and CDR2: SQVTM and ANQGSEA. The CDR3 reads CSVEGRMNTEAFF. For the CDR3, the DNA is TGCAGCGTGGAGGGACGGATGAACACTGAAGCTTTCTTT.

The chain combines TRBV6-6 with TRBJ2-7; 9 bases are a match to TRBD1. The J call may be wrong; the DNA end is better matched by TRBJ2-5. CDR1 MNHNY and CDR2 SVGAGI come from the germline V gene (reference sequence). The CDR3 spans 11 residues. CDR3 loop: CAAGTGKTQYF. DNA of the CDR3: TGTGCCGCAGGGACAGGGAAGACCCAGTACTTC.

V usage is TRBV2 and J usage is TRBJ2-7; D may be TRBD2 (5 bases). Trimming cost V 6 bases and J 6 bases, with 15 bases left between them. CDR3 length: 13 amino acids. Germline V gives CDR1 SNHLY, CDR2 FYNNEI. The CDR3 coding sequence is TGTGCCAGCAGGGCAGGTGTACTAGGCGAGCAGTACTTC. As protein: CASRAGVLGEQYF.

In regard to this clonotype: One base away lies a much larger clone, so this may be a sequencing read error. V gene TRBV4-2 combines with J gene TRBJ2-5; D uncertain. The CDR3 consists of 13 residues. V was shortened by 4 bases and J by 11 bases, with 17 bases between the two germline ends. Germline CDR1 is LGHNA and CDR2 is YNFKEQ. The CDR3 DNA reads TGTGCCAGCAGCCGCGCCTATGATATGGAGCAGTACTTC. Translation: CASSRAYDMEQYF.

The chain employs TRBV7-9 and TRBJ2-5; 10 positions match TRBD2. Looked up from germline, CDR1 is SEHNR and CDR2 is FQNEAQ (reference sequence). There are 16 residues in the CDR3. With V trimmed by 1 base and J by 4 bases, 6 bases remained unmatched. The CDR3 DNA reads as TGTGCCAGCAGCTTAGGGGAAGCGGGAGGGGGAGAGACCCAGTACTTC. Amino acids: CASSLGEAGGGETQYF.

The chain links TRBV20-1 to TRBJ2-1, with 8 bases matching TRBD2. Germline CDR1 is DFQATT and CDR2 is SNEGSKA (reference sequence). The CDR3 length is 15 residues. The V gene end was trimmed by 0 bases and the J gene end by 2 bases; junction bases not matched to a gene: 3. In DNA, the CDR3 is TGCAGTGCTAGAGACGATAGCGGGACCTACAATGAGCAGTTCTTC. Protein sequence: CSARDDSGTYNEQFF.

This clonotype came up a few times. V and J are TRBV4-2 and TRBJ2-4, with D unclear. The end of the DNA aligns better with TRBJ2-7, so the J call may be wrong. Germline V CDR1 and CDR2: LGHNA, YNFKEQ. The CDR3 runs to 14 residues. The CDR3, as DNA: TGTGCCAGCAGCCAAGATGCGGTAGGCTACGAGCAGTACTTC. Translation gives CASSQDAVGYEQYF.

This clonotype was observed a handful of times. This rearrangement joins TRBV6-2 or TRBV6-3 to TRBJ2-1, with D hard to call. The CDR3 spans 13 residues. V dropped 6 bases and J dropped 8 bases, with 14 bases sitting between them. The germline CDR1 and CDR2 sequences are MNHEY and SVGEGT. The DNA for the CDR3 is TGTGCCAGCAGAGGTAGTGAGATTTATGAGCAGTTCTTC. This encodes CASRGSEIYEQFF.

This sequence joins TRBV24-1 and TRBJ1-1; D ambiguous. The V gene lost 4 bases and the J gene lost 0 bases, with 20 bases spanning the gap. CDR3 length equals 18 residues. The V gene's germline CDR1 is KGHDR and CDR2 SFDVKD. CDR3 DNA: TGTGCCACCAGTGACCCCTCCGCAGCCAAAACCATGAACACTGAAGCTTTCTTT. Encoded protein: CATSDPSAAKTMNTEAFF.

The V and J genes are TRBV12-3 or TRBV12-4 and TRBJ1-6; D is undetermined. Trimming removed 6 bases from V and 10 bases from J, with 10 bases in between. There are 12 residues in the CDR3. CDR3 nucleotide sequence: TGTGCCAGCAGCTTGAGTAGGTCACCCCTCCACTTT. Protein sequence: CASSLSRSPLHF.

The chain combines TRBV11-2 with TRBJ2-1; the D gene is possibly TRBD1 (6 bases). Germline V CDR1 and CDR2: SGHAT, FQNNGV. The CDR3 contains 15 residues. The V gene lost 4 bases and the J gene lost 3 bases, with 13 bases spanning the gap. Written as DNA, the CDR3 is TGTGCCAGCAGCTCATTACGAGGGGGCTACAATGAGCAGTTCTTC. It translates to CASSSLRGGYNEQFF. Drawing the rest from reference TRBV11-2 and TRBJ2-1, the complete variable domain is EAGVAQSPRYKIIEKRQSVAFWCNPISGHATLYWYQQILGQGPKLLIQFQNNGVVDDSQLPKDRFSAERLKGVDSTLKIQPAKLEDSAVYLCASSSLRGGYNEQFFGPGTRLTVL.

The chain has TRBV11-2 and TRBJ1-1; the match to TRBD1 covers 7 bases. Germline CDR1 reads SGHAT; CDR2 reads FQNNGV. V shed 1 base, J shed 8 bases, and the junction held 7 bases outside the gene matches. CDR3 length: 14 amino acids. CDR3 nucleotide sequence: TGTGCCAGCAGCTTAGGCGGATCGGACAGGGAAGCTTTCTTT. It translates to CASSLGGSDREAFF. Full variable domain (outside the CDR3, taken from reference TRBV11-2 and TRBJ1-1): EAGVAQSPRYKIIEKRQSVAFWCNPISGHATLYWYQQILGQGPKLLIQFQNNGVVDDSQLPKDRFSAERLKGVDSTLKIQPAKLEDSAVYLCASSLGGSDREAFFGQGTRLTVV.

This clonotype is a singleton in its sample. V is TRBV5-1 and J is TRBJ2-7; TRBD2 agrees at 9 bases. The CDR3 runs to 16 residues. Germline loops: CDR1 SGHRS, CDR2 YFSETQ. The ends lost 0 bases at V and 6 bases at J; junction bases unmatched: 10. CDR3 loop: CASSLARASGTIEQYF. CDR3 in DNA: TGCGCCAGCAGCTTGGCCAGAGCTAGCGGGACAATCGAGCAGTACTTC.

V is TRBV24-1 and J is TRBJ2-3; no clear D gene. Trimming cost V 3 bases and J 15 bases, with 18 bases left between them. The CDR3 length is 13 residues. CDR1 KGHDR and CDR2 SFDVKD come from the germline V gene. For the CDR3, the DNA is TGTGCCACCAGTGATCGAAGGGAAGATACGCGATATTTT. This encodes CATSDRREDTRYF.

This clonotype was detected a few times. V usage is TRBV4-3 and J usage is TRBJ2-7, with 9 bases matching TRBD2. The CDR3 has 15 residues. The germline V gene has CDR1 LGHNA and CDR2 YSLEER. The trim removed 5 bases at V and 2 bases at J, leaving 7 bases unmatched. CDR3 region: CASSKGSGSAYEQYF. The CDR3 DNA follows: TGCGCCAGCAGCAAGGGTAGCGGGAGTGCCTACGAGCAGTACTTC.

There are a few counts of this clonotype. The V gene is TRBV29-1, the J gene TRBJ2-1; no reliable D call. Per the germline V gene, CDR1 is SQVTM and CDR2 is ANQGSEA. The CDR3 contains 14 residues. Trimming took off 7 bases at V and 2 bases at J, with 15 bases between the two ends. Here the CDR3 reads CSASSKMAYNEQFF. CDR3 bases: TGCAGCGCTTCCTCTAAAATGGCCTACAATGAGCAGTTCTTC.

This clonotype turned up a few times. The chain is built from TRBV30 and TRBJ2-1, with 9 nucleotides matching TRBD1. CDR3 length: 14 amino acids. Germline CDR1 is GTSNPN and CDR2 is SVGIG (reference sequence). Trimming at V came to 1 base and at J to 4 bases, leaving 2 bases not matched to a gene. As DNA, the CDR3 is TGTGCCTGGAGTGGGACAGGGGATTACAATGAGCAGTTCTTC. It is translated as CAWSGTGDYNEQFF.

The genes are TRBV12-3 or TRBV12-4 and TRBJ2-5, with 8 bases that match TRBD1. The DNA end is more similar to TRBJ2-7, so the J call may be wrong. The CDR3 runs 14 residues. The CDR3 spells CASTAKDRAYEQYF. CDR3 sequence (DNA): TGTGCCAGCACCGCTAAGGACAGGGCCTACGAGCAGTACTTC.

V is TRBV14 and J is TRBJ2-2; D unclear. V was trimmed by 2 bases and J by 5 bases, leaving 9 bases between them. The CDR3 is 14 amino acids. Germline CDR1 reads SGHDN; CDR2 reads FVKESK. CDR3 amino acids: CASSQWYATGELFF. The CDR3 nucleotides read TGTGCCAGCAGCCAATGGTATGCGACCGGGGAGCTGTTTTTT.

CDR3 residues: CASSYHRGRADTQYF. The CDR3 coding sequence is TGTGCCAGCAGTTACCACCGGGGGCGGGCAGATACGCAGTATTTT. V usage is TRBV6-5 and J usage is TRBJ2-3; the D gene could be TRBD1 or TRBD2 (6 bases each). This CDR3 region has 15 residues. Trimming pared 2 bases from V and 4 bases from J, leaving 13 bases between. Germline CDR1 reads MNHEY; CDR2 reads SVGAGI.

The chain is built from TRBV20-1 and TRBJ1-1, with TRBD1 matching 8 bases. From germline, CDR1 is DFQATT and CDR2 SNEGSKA (reference sequence). The CDR3 has 17 amino acids. Losses at the gene ends were 5 bases for V and 4 bases for J; bases not matched to a gene: 18. In DNA, the CDR3 is TGCAGTGCTCTTTCAAATCTTAGGACAGGGAAGGGCACTGAAGCTTTCTTT. Amino acids: CSALSNLRTGKGTEAFF.

This clonotype has a handful of counts. The rearrangement links TRBV20-1 to TRBJ2-7, with D hard to call. The CDR3 loop spans 13 amino acids. V lost 3 bases and J 3 bases, leaving 12 bases between the germline ends. Germline CDR1 and CDR2: DFQATT and SNEGSKA (reference sequence). The CDR3: CSARVPSVYEQYF. Here the CDR3 DNA reads TGCAGTGCTAGGGTTCCCTCGGTCTACGAGCAGTACTTC.

This clonotype has only a few counts. J is TRBJ2-7 and V is TRBV20-1, with D perhaps given as TRBD1 or TRBD2 (5 bases each). Germline assignment: CDR1 DFQATT and CDR2 SNEGSKA (reference sequence). The CDR3 sequence is 13 residues long. Deletions cut 3 bases from V and 3 bases from J, with 12 bases between. As DNA, the CDR3 is TGCAGTGCTAGTAAGGCAGGGAGCTACGAGCAGTACTTC. This translates into CSASKAGSYEQYF.

The chain links TRBV9 to TRBJ2-3; 7 nucleotides line up with TRBD1. Losses at the gene ends were 0 bases for V and 6 bases for J; bases not matched to a gene: 7. The germline V gene has CDR1 SGDLS and CDR2 YYNGEE. The CDR3 contains 15 residues. In DNA form, the CDR3 reads TGTGCCAGCAGCGTAGCTGAGGGGGCGGCTGATACGCAGTATTTT. As protein: CASSVAEGAADTQYF.